This T cell receptor (beta chain) derives from a study of cytomegalovirus exposure and HLA in healthy donors. Study-wide findings and caveats: What a later analysis showed was that several of the most significant clusters appeared linked to common viral pathogens.

Primers included in the PCR were 60 Vbeta and 13 Jbeta primers. Some clones are missing from TCRdb's copy, which holds only in-frame ones; the method was immunoSEQ multiplex PCR. The repertoire holds roughly 100,000 clones, with 75% to 80% as singletons. As concerns this clone: Its antigen remains unknown.

The sample taken for sequencing was PBMCs. This clonotype was obtained from a male donor in good health and CMV-seropositive.

The CDR3 region has the DNA TGTGCCAGCAGTTTATTTGAGGGCTCCTACTCCTACGAGCAGTACTTC. Protein sequence: CASSLFEGSYSYEQYF. The rearrangement joins TRBV28 to TRBJ2-7; D perhaps matches TRBD2 (5 bases). The CDR3 contains 16 residues. Deletions cut 1 base from V and 0 bases from J, with 13 bases between. CDR1 MDHEN and CDR2 SYDVKM come from the germline V gene. Full variable domain (missing parts from reference TRBV28 and TRBJ2-7): DVKVTQSSRYLVKRTGEKVFLECVQDMDHENMFWYRQDPGLGLRLIYFSYDVKMKEKGDIPEGYSVSREKKERFSLILESASTNQTSMYLCASSLFEGSYSYEQYFGPGTRLTVT.